These 9 T cell receptor beta chains originate from one sample sequenced in a study of blood T cell repertoires in COVID-19. The repertoire was sequenced with immunoSEQ multiplex PCR; TCRdb's copy has only in-frame clones and lacks some. The table records approximately 70,000 clones, around four fifths of them present only once. The source material was peripheral blood. The receptors here all came from a woman aged 45-59 years with acute or convalescent COVID-19.

The chain employs TRBV4-2 and TRBJ1-2; D is uncertain. The CDR3 sequence is 14 residues long. Germline CDR1 and CDR2: LGHNA and YNFKEQ. V lost 0 bases and J lost 4, with 9 bases in between. CDR3 nucleotide sequence: TGTGCCAGCAGCCAAGATACAGCCCGCTATGGCTACACCTTC. Residues: CASSQDTARYGYTF.

The chain is built from TRBV7-9 and TRBJ2-1, with 7 bases matching TRBD2. Germline lookup yields CDR1 SEHNR and CDR2 FQNEAQ (reference sequence). This CDR3 has 14 amino acids. V was pared by 5 bases and J by 3 bases, with 4 bases of the junction left unmatched. CDR3 loop: CASSPTSVYNEQFF. CDR3 nucleotides: TGTGCCAGCAGCCCTACTAGCGTCTACAATGAGCAGTTCTTC.

The V call is TRBV10-3, the J call TRBJ1-1, with D possibly matching TRBD1 (5 bases). Trimming left V 5 bases short and J 1 base short, with 8 bases between. Germline V gives CDR1 ENHRY, CDR2 SYGVKD. The CDR3 covers 13 residues. CDR3 residues: CAISRQKNTEAFF. DNA of the CDR3: TGTGCCATCAGTCGACAGAAGAACACTGAAGCTTTCTTT.

V usage is TRBV3-1 (or the pseudogene TRBV3-2) and J usage is TRBJ1-6; D unclear. Germline CDR1 reads LGHDT; CDR2 reads YNNKEL (reference sequence). CDR3 size: 15 residues. The V and J ends lost 0 bases and 12 bases respectively, with 15 bases between them. CDR3 in amino acids: CASSQDLVGILPLHF. CDR3 in DNA: TGTGCCAGCAGCCAAGATCTGGTGGGCATCCTACCCCTCCACTTT.

V usage is TRBV4-1 and J usage is TRBJ2-4, with 11 bases fitting TRBD2. After removal of 0 bases from V and 6 bases from J, the junction contained 1 base not matched to a gene. Germline CDR1 and CDR2: MGHRA and YSYEKL. The CDR3 sequence is 15 residues long. The CDR3 loop reads CASSQEGTSGNIQYF. The CDR3 nucleotides are TGCGCCAGCAGCCAAGAGGGGACTAGCGGAAACATTCAGTACTTC.

The chain couples TRBV15 to TRBJ2-5; 11 bases match TRBD2. The CDR3 length is 16 residues. CDR1 and CDR2 (germline): LNHNV, YYDKDF (reference sequence). J gave up 5 bases and V 1 base, and 6 bases lay outside the gene matches. CDR3 bases: TGTGCCACCAGCAGAGGACTAGCGGGGTTGAGGGAGACCCAGTACTTC. This encodes CATSRGLAGLRETQYF. The full variable domain, its missing parts supplied by reference TRBV15 and TRBJ2-5, is DAMVIQNPRYQVTQFGKPVTLSCSQTLNHNVMYWYQQKSSQAPKLLFHYYDKDFNNEADTPDNFQSRRPNTSFCFLDIRSPGLGDTAMYLCATSRGLAGLRETQYFGPGTRLLVL.

The chain employs TRBV15 and TRBJ2-1; 13 nucleotides match TRBD2. Trimming removed 1 base from V and 6 bases from J; junction bases left unmatched: 3. There are 16 residues in the CDR3. Germline lookup yields CDR1 LNHNV and CDR2 YYDKDF (reference sequence). CDR3 nucleotide sequence: TGTGCCACCAGCAGAGGACTAGCGGGAGGTCCCAATGAGCAGTTCTTC. Translation: CATSRGLAGGPNEQFF.

The genes are TRBV28 and TRBJ2-1; 7 bases are shared with TRBD1. Germline V lookup: CDR1 MDHEN, CDR2 SYDVKM. The CDR3 extends over 14 amino acids. After removal of 8 bases from V and 0 bases from J, the junction contained 4 bases not matched to a gene. The CDR3 reads CASGNRGSYNEQFF. The CDR3 DNA reads as TGTGCCAGCGGTAACAGGGGCTCCTACAATGAGCAGTTCTTC.

The gene calls are TRBV29-1 and TRBJ2-3, with no clear D. This CDR3 contains 12 residues. Trimming removed 3 bases at V and 0 bases at J, with 4 bases between. CDR1 is SQVTM, CDR2 ANQGSEA, per germline. CDR3: CSVDPSTDTQYF. CDR3 nucleotides: TGCAGCGTTGACCCTAGCACAGATACGCAGTATTTT.